The clone carrying this T cell receptor beta chain appeared a single time. The antigen remains undetermined. Libraries were prepared by immunoSEQ multiplex PCR; TCRdb keeps only in-frame clonotypes and omits some of them. In the table there are about 84,000 clones, approximately 90% of which are singletons. This record belongs to a study of T cell responses to AZD1222 COVID-19 vaccine. Study-level results: The study found vaccine-associated CD4 TCRs spanning spike, dominant at 160-218 and 743-854.

This clonotype originated in an adult in good health. The sequencing here drew on peripheral blood, taken on day 0 of AZD1222 vaccination.

Here the CDR3 reads CASRTSGRPSYEQYF. In DNA form, the CDR3 reads TGTGCCAGCAGGACTAGCGGGCGCCCCTCCTACGAGCAGTACTTC. The J gene is TRBJ2-7, the V gene TRBV6-5, with 10 bases matching TRBD2. The germline V gene encodes CDR1 MNHEY and CDR2 SVGAGI. There are 15 residues in the CDR3. With V trimmed by 6 bases and J by 0 bases, 5 bases remained unmatched.